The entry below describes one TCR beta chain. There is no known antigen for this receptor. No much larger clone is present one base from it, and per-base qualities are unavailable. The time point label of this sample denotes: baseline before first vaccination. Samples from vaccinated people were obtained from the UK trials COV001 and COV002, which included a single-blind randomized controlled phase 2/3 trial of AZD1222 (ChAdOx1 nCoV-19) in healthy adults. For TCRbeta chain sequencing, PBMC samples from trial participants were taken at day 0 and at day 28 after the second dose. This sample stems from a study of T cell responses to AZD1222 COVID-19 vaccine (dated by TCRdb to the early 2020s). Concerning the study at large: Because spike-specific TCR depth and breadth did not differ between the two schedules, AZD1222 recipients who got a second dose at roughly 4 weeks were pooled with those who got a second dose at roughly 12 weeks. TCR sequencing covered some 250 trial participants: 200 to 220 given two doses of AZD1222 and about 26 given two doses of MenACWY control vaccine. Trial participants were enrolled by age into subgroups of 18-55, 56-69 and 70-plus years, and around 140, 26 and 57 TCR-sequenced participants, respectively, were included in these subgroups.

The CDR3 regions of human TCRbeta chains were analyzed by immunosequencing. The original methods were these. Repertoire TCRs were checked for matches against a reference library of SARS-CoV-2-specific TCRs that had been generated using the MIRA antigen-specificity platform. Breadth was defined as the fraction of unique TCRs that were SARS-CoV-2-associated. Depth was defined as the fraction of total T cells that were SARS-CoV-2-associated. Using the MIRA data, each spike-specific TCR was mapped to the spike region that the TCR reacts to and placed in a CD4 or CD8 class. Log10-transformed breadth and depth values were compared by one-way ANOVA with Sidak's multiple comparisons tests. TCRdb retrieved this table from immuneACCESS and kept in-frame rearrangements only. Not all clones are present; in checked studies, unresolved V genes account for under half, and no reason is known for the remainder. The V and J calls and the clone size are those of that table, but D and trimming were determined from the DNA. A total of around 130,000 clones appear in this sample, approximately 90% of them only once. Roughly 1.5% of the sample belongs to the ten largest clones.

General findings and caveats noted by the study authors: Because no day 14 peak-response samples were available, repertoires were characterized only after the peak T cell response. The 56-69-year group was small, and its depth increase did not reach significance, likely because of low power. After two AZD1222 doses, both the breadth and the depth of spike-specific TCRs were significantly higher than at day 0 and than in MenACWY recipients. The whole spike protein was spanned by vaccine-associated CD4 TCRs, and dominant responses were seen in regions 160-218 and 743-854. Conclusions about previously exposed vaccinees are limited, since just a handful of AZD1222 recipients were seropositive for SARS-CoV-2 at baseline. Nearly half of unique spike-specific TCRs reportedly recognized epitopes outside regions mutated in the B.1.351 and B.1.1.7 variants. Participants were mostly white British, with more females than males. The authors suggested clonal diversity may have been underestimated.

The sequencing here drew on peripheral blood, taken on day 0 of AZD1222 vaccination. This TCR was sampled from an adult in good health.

The sequence in DNA is TGTGCCAGCAGTGAAGCAGGGGGCGGTGAAGCTTTCTTT. Translated, it gives CASSEAGGGEAFF. The V gene is TRBV6-1 and the J gene is TRBJ1-1, with 7 bases aligning to TRBD1. As encoded in the germline V gene, CDR1 is MNHNS while CDR2 is SASEGT. Trimming takes 0 bases off V and 7 bases off J; junction bases not matched to a gene: 2. The CDR3 numbers 13 residues from cysteine through phenylalanine. The read is trimmed to its CDR3 DNA, 39 bases read in frame from base 1.